This T cell receptor beta chain was obtained from a study of blood T cell repertoires in COVID-19. Germline CDR1 and CDR2: ENHRY and SYGVKD. The CDR3 extends over 11 amino acids. Trimming took 4 bases from V and 7 from J, leaving 4 bases between them. Assay used: immunoSEQ multiplex PCR; TCRdb lists only in-frame clones, some missing. This sample has 63,000 or so clones, with roughly 86% found just once. The sequence was obtained from a man aged 55 to 69 with acute or convalescent COVID-19. The sequenced sample was peripheral blood. The chain has TRBV10-3 and TRBJ1-4; D not resolved. As DNA, the CDR3 is TGTGCCATCAGTGGCGGTGAAAAACTGTTTTTT. It yields the protein CAISGGEKLFF.